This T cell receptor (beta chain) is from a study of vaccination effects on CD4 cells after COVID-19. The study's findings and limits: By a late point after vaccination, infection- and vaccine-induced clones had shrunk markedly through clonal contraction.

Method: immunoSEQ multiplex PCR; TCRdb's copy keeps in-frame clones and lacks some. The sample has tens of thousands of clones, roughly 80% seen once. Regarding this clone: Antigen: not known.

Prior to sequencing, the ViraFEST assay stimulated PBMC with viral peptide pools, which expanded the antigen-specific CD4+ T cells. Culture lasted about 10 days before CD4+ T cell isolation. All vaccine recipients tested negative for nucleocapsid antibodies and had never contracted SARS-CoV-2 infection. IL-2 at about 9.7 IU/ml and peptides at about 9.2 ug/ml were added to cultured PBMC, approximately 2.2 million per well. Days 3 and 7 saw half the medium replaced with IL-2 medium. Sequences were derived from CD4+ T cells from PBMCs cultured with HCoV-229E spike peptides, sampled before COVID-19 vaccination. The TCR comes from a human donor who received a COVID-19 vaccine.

CDR3 region: CASSFEVIASGANVLTF. DNA for the CDR3: TGTGCCAGCAGCTTCGAGGTAATCGCCTCTGGGGCCAACGTCCTGACTTTC. The chain recombines TRBV5-5 with TRBJ2-6; no clear D gene. Germline V gives CDR1 SGHKS, CDR2 YYEKEE (reference sequence). Trimming stripped 2 bases from V and 0 bases from J, with 12 bases between. The CDR3 loop spans 17 amino acids.